This TCR beta chain was profiled in a study of shared clonotypes between healthy human individuals. General study findings and limits: Genetic and exposure-history diversity was limited by the few donors. Rarefaction indicated that sorted-subset sequencing remained incomplete although depth was large.

Of note for this clone: Its matching antigen is unknown.

Selected positively for CCR7 and CD45RO-negative, naive CD8 cells excluded terminally differentiated effector memory CD45RA+ cells. CDR1 and CDR2 (germline): LNHDA, SQIVND (reference sequence). CDR3 length equals 13 residues. Losses at the gene ends were 4 bases for V and 6 bases for J; bases not matched to a gene: 4. Generated by immunoSEQ multiplex PCR, the TCRdb table keeps only in-frame clones and is missing some. The sample shows some 2,100,000 clones, under 95% of them seen only once. The origin of this receptor is a man between 18 and 29 years old in good health. Some clones in this sample may be carry-over from other donors' samples. The chain carries TRBV19 and TRBJ2-7; 9 nucleotides agree with TRBD2. Input material: naive CD8+ T cells from PBMCs. In nucleotides, the CDR3 is TGTGCCAGTAGTAGCGGGAGGGCCTCCGAGCAGTACTTC. This sequence encodes CASSSGRASEQYF.